The next 3 T cell receptor beta chains were all read from a single sample in a study of blood T cell repertoires in COVID-19. Produced via immunoSEQ multiplex PCR; TCRdb's table is partial and in-frame only. This table holds about 35,000 clones, 80% to 90% found once. Sample: peripheral blood. These receptors originate from a human donor in a cohort sampled during active COVID-19.

The genes are TRBV24-1 and TRBJ2-1; 12 positions match TRBD1. Germline assignment: CDR1 KGHDR and CDR2 SFDVKD. J was trimmed by 11 bases and V by 7 bases; bases with no gene match: 14. This CDR3 has 16 residues. This chain's CDR3 is CATRAVRDRGRVKQFF. In DNA form, the CDR3 reads TGTGCCACCAGGGCCGTCCGGGACAGGGGGCGAGTCAAGCAGTTCTTC.

In this sample, this clone turned up a few times. This rearrangement joins TRBV19 to TRBJ1-1, with 8 bases fitting TRBD1. The germline V gene encodes CDR1 LNHDA and CDR2 SQIVND (reference sequence). The CDR3 has 16 residues. J gave up 1 base and V 4 bases, and 8 bases lay outside the gene matches. The CDR3 region has the DNA TGTGCCAGTAGTACCCGACAGGGGCTGACGAACACTGAAGCTTTCTTT. Protein product: CASSTRQGLTNTEAFF.

The chain uses TRBV3-1 (or the pseudogene TRBV3-2) and TRBJ2-7, with a possible D match to TRBD2 (7 bases). The length of the CDR3 is 17 residues. CDR1 is LGHDT, CDR2 YNNKEL, per germline (reference sequence). V lost 1 base, J lost 0 bases, and 16 bases lay in between. CDR3 sequence (DNA): TGTGCCAGCAGCCAAGTCCCAGGCGGGGGCAGCTCCTACGAGCAGTACTTC. Its protein is CASSQVPGGGSSYEQYF.